This T cell receptor beta chain was retrieved from a study of CD8+CD57+ T cells in acquired aplastic anemia. For the study at large: Recorded DNA amounts for sorted CD4+ and CD8+ cells had an average of approximately 3.2 ug.

The template for TCR beta VDJ and CDR3 sequence profiling was genomic DNA. TCRdb independently ran MiXCR on the reads; one entry per CDR3 protein. This table holds about 150,000 distinct CDR3 sequences, 52% found once. Study findings and constraints: Patients had approximately 29 CD8+ CDR3 sequences in common with controls (the shared set). Significant differences in CD8+ Simpson's diversity were not observed between patients and controls.

As concerns this clonotype: As yet, its antigen is unknown.

CD8+CD57+ cell expansion, shown by flow cytometry, had occurred in the patients selected for sequencing. CDR1 MNHEY and CDR2 SMNVEV come from the germline V gene (reference sequence). Trimming removed 10 bases from V and 3 bases from J, with 16 bases in between. This CDR3 has 14 residues. The chain combines TRBV27 with TRBJ1-5; no clear D gene. The sequence was obtained from a human donor with aplastic anemia. The sample comprised sorted CD4+, CD8+, or CD8+CD57+ T cells (not recorded which) from PBMCs. Here the CDR3 DNA reads TGTGCCACCTCAAAAGGTGGATTCAATCAGCCCCAGCATTTT. This gives the protein CATSKGGFNQPQHF.